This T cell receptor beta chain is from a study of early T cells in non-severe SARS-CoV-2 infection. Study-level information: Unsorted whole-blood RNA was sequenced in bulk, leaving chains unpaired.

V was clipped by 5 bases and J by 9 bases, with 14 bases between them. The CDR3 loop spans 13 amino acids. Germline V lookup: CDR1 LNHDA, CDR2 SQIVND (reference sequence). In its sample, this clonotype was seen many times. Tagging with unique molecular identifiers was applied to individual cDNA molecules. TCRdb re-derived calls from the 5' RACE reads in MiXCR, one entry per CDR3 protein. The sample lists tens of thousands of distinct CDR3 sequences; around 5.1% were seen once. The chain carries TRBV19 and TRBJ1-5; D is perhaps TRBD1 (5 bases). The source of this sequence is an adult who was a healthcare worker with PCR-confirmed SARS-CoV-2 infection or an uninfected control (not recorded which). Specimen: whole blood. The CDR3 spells CASSGWDASPQHF. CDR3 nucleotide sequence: TGTGCCAGTAGTGGGTGGGACGCGTCGCCCCAGCATTTT. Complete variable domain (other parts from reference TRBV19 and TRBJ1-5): DGGITQSPKYLFRKEGQNVTLSCEQNLNHDAMYWYRQDPGQGLRLIYYSQIVNDFQKGDIAEGYSVSREKKESFPLTVTSAQKNPTAFYLCASSGWDASPQHFGDGTRLSIL.